This entry lists 15 T cell receptor beta chains sequenced from one sample in a study of cytomegalovirus exposure and HLA in healthy donors. Repertoires were generated with immunoSEQ multiplex PCR, while TCRdb's copy carries only in-frame clones and drops some. This table holds around 160,000 clones, roughly 84% found once. Sequencing was carried out using PBMCs. The receptors were gathered from a man aged 30 to 45 in good health and CMV-seropositive.

The count of this clone is one. This chain connects TRBV30 to TRBJ2-7; the match to TRBD2 covers 13 bases. The V segment lost 5 bases and the J segment 6 bases; nucleotides outside the gene matches: 7. CDR1 GTSNPN and CDR2 SVGIG come from the germline V gene (reference sequence). This CDR3 comprises 14 residues. CDR3 in DNA: TGTGCCTGGGACGGACTAGCGGGAGTGGGCGAGCAGTACTTC. This codes for CAWDGLAGVGEQYF.

The chain carries TRBV25-1 and TRBJ1-2; the match to TRBD1 covers 9 bases. The CDR3 loop spans 15 amino acids. V was pared by 5 bases and J by 6 bases, with 10 bases of the junction left unmatched. Germline CDR1 is MGHDK and CDR2 is SYGVNS. CDR3 DNA: TGTGCCAGCAGTTCGTCGGACAGGGGCGCGAATGGCTACACCTTC. Protein product: CASSSSDRGANGYTF.

The chain employs TRBV28 and TRBJ1-1; perhaps TRBD1 as D (6 bases). The CDR3 extends over 19 amino acids. Per the germline V gene, CDR1 is MDHEN and CDR2 is SYDVKM. Trimming took off 5 bases at V and 1 base at J, with 26 bases between the two ends. The CDR3 here is CASSLPLPDRSSSNTEAFF. In DNA form, the CDR3 reads TGTGCCAGCAGTCTCCCTTTACCGGACAGATCATCCTCGAACACTGAAGCTTTCTTT.

This chain links TRBV27 with TRBJ1-1; 7 nucleotides agree with TRBD1. Germline assignment: CDR1 MNHEY and CDR2 SMNVEV (reference sequence). This CDR3 is 19 amino acids long. With V trimmed by 5 bases and J by 4 bases, 22 bases remained unmatched. CDR3 DNA sequence: TGTGCCAGCAGTGGCTACCGGGACAGACTCCTCAAGGGAGGCACTGAAGCTTTCTTT. Its protein product is CASSGYRDRLLKGGTEAFF.

The chain has TRBV19 and TRBJ2-1, with TRBD2 as a possible D gene (6 bases). V gave up 3 bases and J gave up 6 bases, with 21 bases separating them. The CDR3 length is 17 residues. The V gene's germline CDR1 is LNHDA and CDR2 SQIVND (reference sequence). CDR3 bases: TGTGCCAGTAGTATTAACGTGTTGCAGGGAGGAGGCAATGAGCAGTTCTTC. This codes for CASSINVLQGGGNEQFF.

The chain joins TRBV4-1 to TRBJ2-7; tentative D call: TRBD2 (5 bases). This CDR3 region has 16 residues. Germline lookup yields CDR1 MGHRA and CDR2 YSYEKL. Trimming cost V 0 bases and J 3 bases, with 15 bases left between them. CDR3 loop: CASSQDFPGGGYEQYF. The CDR3 DNA reads as TGCGCCAGCAGCCAAGATTTCCCCGGAGGAGGCTACGAGCAGTACTTC.

This clone was detected only a few times. V and J are TRBV9 and TRBJ2-7; D may be TRBD2 (6 bases). The CDR3 is made up of 16 amino acids. Germline lookup yields CDR1 SGDLS and CDR2 YYNGEE. The ends were cut back, 0 bases at V and 4 bases at J, with 17 bases in the middle. Written as DNA, the CDR3 is TGTGCCAGCAGCGTAGAGGTTAGCGGTTATCAATACGAGCAGTACTTC. It is translated as CASSVEVSGYQYEQYF. Complete variable domain (other parts from reference TRBV9 and TRBJ2-7): DSGVTQTPKHLITATGQRVTLRCSPRSGDLSVYWYQQSLDQGLQFLIQYYNGEERAKGNILERFSAQQFPDLHSELNLSSLELGDSALYFCASSVEVSGYQYEQYFGPGTRLTVT.

This clone was picked up one time. V is TRBV4-1 and J is TRBJ2-7; no clear D. Between the trimmed V and J ends, which lost 0 bases and 4 bases, there was a span of 7 bases. Germline loops: CDR1 MGHRA, CDR2 YSYEKL. The CDR3 is 13 residues long. The CDR3 protein is CASSQESRYEQYF. CDR3 nucleotide sequence: TGCGCCAGCAGCCAAGAAAGCAGGTACGAGCAGTACTTC.

This chain links TRBV7-2 with TRBJ1-2; 9 bases are a match to TRBD1. CDR1 is SGHTA and CDR2 is FQGNSA in the germline V gene. With V trimmed by 6 bases and J by 3 bases, 2 bases remained unmatched. This CDR3 comprises 13 residues. CDR3 coding DNA: TGTGCCAGCAGGGACAGGGGCGACTATGGCTACACCTTC. This encodes CASRDRGDYGYTF.

The V and J genes are TRBV6-1 and TRBJ2-2; 9 nucleotides line up with TRBD1. Trimming at V came to 7 bases and at J to 1 base, leaving 4 bases not matched to a gene. Germline CDR1 reads MNHNS; CDR2 reads SASEGT. This CDR3 has 15 amino acids. DNA of the CDR3: TGTGCCAGCACCCCGGACAGGGGGAACACCGGGGAGCTGTTTTTT. It encodes CASTPDRGNTGELFF.

The V gene is TRBV9, the J gene TRBJ1-2; 8 bases fit TRBD1. V dropped 3 bases and J dropped 0; count of bases not matched to a gene: 10. The CDR3 covers 17 residues. Germline V gene data show CDR1 as SGDLS and CDR2 as YYNGEE. The DNA of the CDR3 is TGTGCCAGCAGCGGGGCCGGGACAGGAGGTTCTAACTATGGCTACACCTTC. It specifies CASSGAGTGGSNYGYTF.

The chain couples TRBV7-9 to TRBJ2-2; 9 bases are shared with TRBD1. J was trimmed by 0 bases and V by 9 bases; bases with no gene match: 2. Germline V gene lookup returns CDR1 SEHNR and CDR2 FQNEAQ (reference sequence). This CDR3 is built from 14 residues. The CDR3 reads CASRTGANTGELFF. In DNA form, the CDR3 reads TGTGCCAGTCGGACAGGGGCGAACACCGGGGAGCTGTTTTTT.

This rearrangement joins TRBV9 to TRBJ2-7; D gene ambiguous. This CDR3 region has 12 residues. Germline V CDR1 and CDR2: SGDLS, YYNGEE. Trimming stripped 4 bases from V and 6 bases from J, with 11 bases between. CDR3 nucleotide sequence: TGTGCCAGCAGCCCCGGTCTACCCGAGCAGTACTTC. It is translated as CASSPGLPEQYF.

The J gene is TRBJ1-1, the V gene TRBV27, with a weak D call TRBD1 (6 bases). CDR3 length: 16 residues. Germline CDR1 is MNHEY and CDR2 is SMNVEV (reference sequence). V was cut by 8 bases and J by 0 bases, with 19 bases left in between. Here the CDR3 reads CASGGRGYMLNTEAFF. The CDR3 region has the DNA TGTGCCAGCGGGGGGAGGGGGTACATGTTGAACACTGAAGCTTTCTTT.

This chain connects TRBV6-6 to TRBJ1-5; D remains ambiguous. Trimming pared 6 bases from V and 3 bases from J, leaving 6 bases between. CDR3 length: 12 residues. Looked up from germline, CDR1 is MNHNY and CDR2 is SVGAGI (reference sequence). The CDR3 reads CASRQYNQPQHF. As DNA, the CDR3 is TGTGCCAGCAGGCAGTACAATCAGCCCCAGCATTTT.